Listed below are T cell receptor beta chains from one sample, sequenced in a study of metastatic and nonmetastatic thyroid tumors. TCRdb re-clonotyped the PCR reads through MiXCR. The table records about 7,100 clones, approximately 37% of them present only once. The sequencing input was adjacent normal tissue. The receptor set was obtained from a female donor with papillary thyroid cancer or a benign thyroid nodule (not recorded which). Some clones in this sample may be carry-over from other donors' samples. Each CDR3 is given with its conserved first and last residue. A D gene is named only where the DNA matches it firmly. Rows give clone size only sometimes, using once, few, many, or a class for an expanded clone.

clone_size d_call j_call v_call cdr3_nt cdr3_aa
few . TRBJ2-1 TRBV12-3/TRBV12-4 TGTGCCAGCAGCCTCTCAGGGACCTACAATGAGCAGTTCTTC CASSLSGTYNEQFF
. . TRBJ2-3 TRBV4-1 TGCGCCAGCAGTGAATTGGAGGGGGGGAGCACAGATACGCAGTATTTT CASSELEGGSTDTQYF
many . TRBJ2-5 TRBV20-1 TGCAGTGCTAGAGATCGGAGACTTGGTGAGACCCAGTACTTC CSARDRRLGETQYF
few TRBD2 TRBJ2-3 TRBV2 TGTGCCAGCCGCGGGGGGTTTCTCACAGATACGCAGTATTTT CASRGGFLTDTQYF
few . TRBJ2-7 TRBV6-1 TGTGCCAGCAGCCCCGGGACGCTCGAGCAGTACTTC CASSPGTLEQYF
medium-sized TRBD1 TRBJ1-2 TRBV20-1 TGCAGTGCTAGACCGAACAGGGGGCTCTATGGCTACACCTTC CSARPNRGLYGYTF
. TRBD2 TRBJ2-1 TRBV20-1 TGCAGTGTCAACGGACTAGCGGGAGTAGTAAACGAAAATGAGCAGTTCTTC CSVNGLAGVVNENEQFF
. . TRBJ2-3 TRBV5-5 TGTGCCAGCAGCTGGCGAGGGGGTGGGGATGGAGGTAGCACAGATACGCAGTATTTT CASSWRGGGDGGSTDTQYF
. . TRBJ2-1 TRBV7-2 TGTGCCAGCAGCTTAGACTACAATGAGCAGTTCTTC CASSLDYNEQFF
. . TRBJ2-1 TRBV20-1 TGCAGTGCTAGAGATTGGAGCAATGAGCAGTTCTTC CSARDWSNEQFF
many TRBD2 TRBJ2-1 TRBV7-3 TGTGCCAGCAGCTTAAGTGAGGGCCTAGCGGGGGGGAGCTCCTACAATGAGCAGTTCTTC CASSLSEGLAGGSSYNEQFF
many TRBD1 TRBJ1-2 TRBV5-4 TGTGCCAGCAGCTTGGGGGGGGGTCGACAGGGCGGCTATGGCTACACCTTC CASSLGGGRQGGYGYTF
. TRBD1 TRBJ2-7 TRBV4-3 TGCGCCAGCAGCCCTGAGGGGGCGGACGAGCAGTACTTC CASSPEGADEQYF
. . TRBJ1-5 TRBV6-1 TGTGCCAGCAGTGAAAGAATGGCAACTAATCAGCCCCAGCATTTT CASSERMATNQPQHF
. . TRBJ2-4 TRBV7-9 TGTGCCAGCAGCCTCACCACAGGGGGGGGAAACATTCAGTACTTC CASSLTTGGGNIQYF
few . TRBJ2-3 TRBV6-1 TGTGCCAGCAGTCCCCCCTCGGCCACAGATACGCAGTATTTT CASSPPSATDTQYF
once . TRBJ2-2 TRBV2 TGTGCCAGCAGTGAAGGGGGATACAAGCGCACCGGGGAGCTGTTTTTT CASSEGGYKRTGELFF
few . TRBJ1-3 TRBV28 TGTGCCAGCAAGGAAGGCGGGGTGAACACCATATATTTT CASKEGGVNTIYF
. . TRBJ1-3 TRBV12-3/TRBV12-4 TGTGCCAGCAAAGAGAGGCAAACCTCTGGAAACACCATATATTTT CASKERQTSGNTIYF
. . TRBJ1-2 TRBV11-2 TGTGCCAGCAGCTTAGACAGGGGAGGCTATGGCTACACCTTC CASSLDRGGYGYTF
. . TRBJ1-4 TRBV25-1 TGTGCCAGCAGTGAATTCGTTTCAGGAAATGAAAAACTGTTTTTT CASSEFVSGNEKLFF
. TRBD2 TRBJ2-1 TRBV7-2 TGTGCCAGCAGCCTAGCGGAGAACTCCTACAATGAGCAGTTCTTC CASSLAENSYNEQFF
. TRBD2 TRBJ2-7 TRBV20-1 TGCAGTGCTAGGGGGACTAGCGGGAGGTGGTACGAGCAGTACTTC CSARGTSGRWYEQYF
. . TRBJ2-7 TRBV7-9 TGTGCCAGCAGCTCGGACCTATACTACGAGCAGTACTTC CASSSDLYYEQYF
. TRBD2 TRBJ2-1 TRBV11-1 TGTGCCAGCAGCCTATCCGGGACTAGCCATTACAATGAGCAGTTCTTC CASSLSGTSHYNEQFF
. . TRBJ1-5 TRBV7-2 TGTGCCAGCAGCCTAACGCCAGGGTCTTCCAATCAGCCCCAGCATTTT CASSLTPGSSNQPQHF
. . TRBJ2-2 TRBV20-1 TGCAGTGCGAGCCTCCTTCGAGCGGGTGTGAACACCGGGGAGCTGTTTTTT CSASLLRAGVNTGELFF
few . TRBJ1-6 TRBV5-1 TGCGCCAGCACCCCTGCCGGGGGGTATTCACCCCTCCACTTT CASTPAGGYSPLHF
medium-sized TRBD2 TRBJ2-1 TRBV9 TGTGCCAGCAGCGTATGGAACGGGAGGGACAATGAGCAGTTCTTC CASSVWNGRDNEQFF
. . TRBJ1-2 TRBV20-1 TGCAGTGCTAGAGTGGGGGGGTTGAAGGGCTACACCTTC CSARVGGLKGYTF
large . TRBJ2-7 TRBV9 TGTGCCAGCAGCCCGGGTGATTCCTACGAGCAGTACTTC CASSPGDSYEQYF
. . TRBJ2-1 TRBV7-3 TGTGCCAGCAGCCTCCGACAGTGGCTATACAATGAGCAGTTCTTC CASSLRQWLYNEQFF
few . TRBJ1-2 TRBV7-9 TGTGCCAGCAGCTTAGTCGGCCATCCCTATGGCTACACCTTC CASSLVGHPYGYTF
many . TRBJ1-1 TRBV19 TGTGCCAGTAGATGGGATGGAGGTTCGGAGAAGTTGAACACTGAAGCTTTCTTT CASRWDGGSEKLNTEAFF
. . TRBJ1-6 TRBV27 TGTGCCAGAAGTACCTACGGCGTAGGGTTGGAATCACCCCGCCACTTT CARSTYGVGLESPRHF
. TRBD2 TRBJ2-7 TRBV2 TGTGCCAGCAGTGGGGTAGCGGGAGGCTACGAGCAGTACTTC CASSGVAGGYEQYF
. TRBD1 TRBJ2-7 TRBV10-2 TGCGCCAGCAGTTACTCGAACGGACAGGCGCCTGGCTACGAGCAGTACTTC CASSYSNGQAPGYEQYF
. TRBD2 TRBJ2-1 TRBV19 TGTGCCAGTAGAACGGGAGGACTAGCGACCAATGAGCAGGTCTTC CASRTGGLATNEQVF
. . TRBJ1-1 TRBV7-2 TGTGCCAGCAGCTTGGGGGGAGCGACTGAAGCTTTCTTT CASSLGGATEAFF
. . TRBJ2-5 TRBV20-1 TGCAGTGCCATTTTGTACTGGGGGGCAACAAAGACCCAGTACTTC CSAILYWGATKTQYF
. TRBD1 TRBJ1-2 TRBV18 TGTGCCAGCTCACCACCGTCATCCATGGGGACAGGGCGTGGCTACACCTTC CASSPPSSMGTGRGYTF
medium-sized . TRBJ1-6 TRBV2 TGTGCCAGCAGTGAAACGGGCAGGGCAAGAGGTTCACCCCTCCACTTT CASSETGRARGSPLHF
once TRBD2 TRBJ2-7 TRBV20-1 TGCAGTACCTGGAGCGGGAGGGCTGACGAGCAGTACTTC CSTWSGRADEQYF
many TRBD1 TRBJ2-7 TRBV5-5 TGTGCCAGCAGCTTGGGACAGGGTCCCTACGAGCAGTACTTC CASSLGQGPYEQYF
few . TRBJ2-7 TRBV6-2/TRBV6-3 TGTGCCAGCAGCTTAGAGGGGTCAGGGGCATACGAGCAGTACTTC CASSLEGSGAYEQYF
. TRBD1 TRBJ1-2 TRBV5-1 TGCGCCAGCAGACGAGGACAGGGGGCGAATGGCTACACCTTC CASRRGQGANGYTF
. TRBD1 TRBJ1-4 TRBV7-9 TGTGCCAGCAGCTTTCCTGGGACAGGGTTAAGTGAAAAACTGTTTTTT CASSFPGTGLSEKLFF
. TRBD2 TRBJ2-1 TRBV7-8 TGTGCCAGCAGTCCTCTGGCGGGAGGGTACATCTGCAATGAGCAGTTCTTC CASSPLAGGYICNEQFF
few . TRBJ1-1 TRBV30 TGTGCCTGGAGTAGGTTGGTGCAGAACACTGAAGCTTTCTTT CAWSRLVQNTEAFF
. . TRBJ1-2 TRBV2 TGTGCCAACAGTGAAAGGCAAGTATATGGCTACACCTTC CANSERQVYGYTF
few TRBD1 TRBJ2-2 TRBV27 TGTGCCAGCAGCAGACCCGGGACAGGGGACACCTGGGAGCTGTTTTTT CASSRPGTGDTWELFF
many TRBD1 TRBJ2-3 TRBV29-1 TGCAGCGTCCCGACAGGGGGCATAGATACGCAGTATTTT CSVPTGGIDTQYF
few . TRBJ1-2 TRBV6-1 TGTGCCAGCAGTCTCTCTTGGGGCCGTGTCTACACCTTC CASSLSWGRVYTF
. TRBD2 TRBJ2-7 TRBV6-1 TGTGCCAGCAGCTTAGCGGGGCTCTCCTACGAGCAGTACTTC CASSLAGLSYEQYF
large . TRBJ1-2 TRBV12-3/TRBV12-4 TGTGCCAGCAGTTTATCTGGGGACTATGGCTACACCTTC CASSLSGDYGYTF